This passage covers 18 T cell receptor beta chains from one sample sequenced in a study of blood T cell repertoires in COVID-19 (dated by TCRdb to the early 2020s). Library preparation was by the immunoSEQ multiplex PCR assay. TCRdb holds this immuneACCESS table with in-frame rearrangements only. Some clones are missing; in checked studies, unresolved V genes explain under half, and the rest has no known cause. The sample table contains around 350,000 clones; only one count was recorded for more than 85% of them. The top ten hold over 2.5% of the sample. Sequences were obtained from peripheral blood. These receptors came from a human donor in a cohort sampled during active COVID-19.

This sequence joins TRBV6-5 and TRBJ2-5; 8 nucleotides line up with TRBD2. The CDR3 has 15 amino acids. The V and J ends lost 6 bases and 3 bases, in that order; junction bases with no gene match: 9. CDR1 and CDR2 (germline): MNHEY, SVGAGI. For the CDR3, the DNA is TGTGCCAGCAGCCTCCCGGGGGGGGAGAAAGAGACCCAGTACTTC. It yields the protein CASSLPGGEKETQYF.

This sequence joins TRBV9 and TRBJ1-6; the D gene is possibly TRBD1 (6 bases). CDR3 length: 14 residues. V gave up 3 bases and J gave up 10 bases, with 14 bases separating them. CDR1 SGDLS and CDR2 YYNGEE come from the germline V gene. The CDR3 DNA sequence: TGTGCCAGCAGCGATACAGGGAGAATATCACCCCTCCACTTT. This gives the protein CASSDTGRISPLHF.

V and J are TRBV11-1 and TRBJ2-7; 10 nucleotides match TRBD1. CDR1 and CDR2 (germline): SGHAT, FQDESV (reference sequence). The junction had 9 bases not matched to a gene; V was cut back by 5 bases and J by 5 bases. The CDR3 extends over 15 amino acids. The CDR3 protein is CASSEGQGPAHEQYF. Here the CDR3 DNA reads TGTGCCAGCAGCGAGGGACAGGGGCCGGCCCACGAGCAGTACTTC.

The rearrangement uses TRBV20-1 and TRBJ1-2; unclear D gene. The germline V gene has CDR1 DFQATT and CDR2 SNEGSKA (reference sequence). The CDR3 is 11 amino acids. Trimming pared 2 bases from V and 2 bases from J, leaving 3 bases between. In DNA, the CDR3 is TGCAGTGCTAGACAGAACTATGGCTACACCTTC. It encodes CSARQNYGYTF.

This clone has only a few counts. In nucleotides, the CDR3 is TGTGCCAGCAGCCAAGTTCAGCGGCAATCCTACAATGAGCAGTTCTTC. It encodes CASSQVQRQSYNEQFF. The chain uses TRBV4-2 and TRBJ2-1, with a tentative D call TRBD2 (5 bases). Trimming took 1 base from V and 1 from J, leaving 11 bases between them. From germline, CDR1 is LGHNA and CDR2 YNFKEQ. This CDR3 spans 16 amino acids.

The V gene is TRBV2, the J gene TRBJ2-1, with 7 bases lining up with TRBD2. The germline V gene encodes CDR1 SNHLY and CDR2 FYNNEI. This CDR3 spans 14 amino acids. Losses at the gene ends were 8 bases for V and 4 bases for J; bases not matched to a gene: 8. The CDR3 is CASGSSGPYNEQFF. The CDR3 coding sequence is TGTGCCAGCGGAAGTAGCGGGCCGTACAATGAGCAGTTCTTC. The whole variable domain, filled in from reference TRBV2 and TRBJ2-1, reads EPEVTQTPSHQVTQMGQEVILRCVPISNHLYFYWYRQILGQKVEFLVSFYNNEISEKSEIFDDQFSVERPDGSNFTLKIRSTKLEDSAMYFCASGSSGPYNEQFFGPGTRLTVL.

The rearrangement uses TRBV5-1 and TRBJ1-6, with D tentatively TRBD1 (5 bases). V was pared by 0 bases and J by 8 bases, with 9 bases between. The length of the CDR3 is 14 residues. In germline, CDR1 is SGHRS, CDR2 YFSETQ. Here the CDR3 DNA reads TGCGCCAGCAGCTTGGAAGGGGTGGATTCACCCCTCCACTTT. This gives the protein CASSLEGVDSPLHF.

This rearrangement joins TRBV5-6 to TRBJ1-3, with D hard to call. Trimming removed 4 bases at V and 0 bases at J, with 5 bases between. The CDR3 length is 13 residues. Germline loops: CDR1 SGHDT, CDR2 YYEEEE. The CDR3 spells CASSHSSGNTIYF. CDR3 nucleotides: TGTGCCAGCAGCCACAGCTCTGGAAACACCATATATTTT.

The CDR3 DNA reads TGCGCCAGCAGTGAGTCCGCCCTGGGAGACGAGCAGTACTTC. Protein sequence: CASSESALGDEQYF. The chain has TRBV10-1 and TRBJ2-7; possible D gene TRBD2, 5 bases. Germline V gives CDR1 WNHNN, CDR2 SYGVQD (reference sequence). CDR3 length equals 14 residues. V was clipped by 0 bases and J by 5 bases, with 11 bases between them.

A single count supports this clone. This chain links TRBV7-3 with TRBJ2-2; D possibly corresponds to TRBD1 (6 bases). Germline V gives CDR1 SGHTA, CDR2 FQGTGA. The CDR3 loop spans 17 amino acids. V lost 5 bases and J 5 bases, leaving 21 bases between the germline ends. In nucleotides, the CDR3 is TGTGCCAGCAGCCGAGACTCAGGACAGATGTATACCGGGGAGCTGTTTTTT. Residues: CASSRDSGQMYTGELFF.

The chain employs TRBV2 and TRBJ2-3; 8 nucleotides match TRBD1. The CDR3 has 14 amino acids. Germline CDR1 reads SNHLY; CDR2 reads FYNNEI. Trimming at V came to 4 bases and at J to 5 bases, leaving 5 bases not matched to a gene. In nucleotides, the CDR3 is TGTGCCAGCAGTGTTCAGGGGGCGGGAGATACGCAGTATTTT. This translates into CASSVQGAGDTQYF.

This chain uses TRBV9 with TRBJ2-7; 14 bases agree with TRBD2. The CDR3 extends over 16 amino acids. CDR1 SGDLS and CDR2 YYNGEE come from the germline V gene. V was clipped by 4 bases and J by 6 bases; unmatched bases: 9. The CDR3 DNA is TGTGCCAGCAGCACTACCGGGACTAGCGGGAGTGGCGAGCAGTACTTC. Translated, it gives CASSTTGTSGSGEQYF. The variable domain in full, with the rest retrieved from reference TRBV9 and TRBJ2-7, is DSGVTQTPKHLITATGQRVTLRCSPRSGDLSVYWYQQSLDQGLQFLIQYYNGEERAKGNILERFSAQQFPDLHSELNLSSLELGDSALYFCASSTTGTSGSGEQYFGPGTRLTVT.

The chain has TRBV5-4 and TRBJ2-5; D possibly corresponds to TRBD1 (5 bases). CDR3 length: 14 amino acids. Between the trimmed V and J ends, which lost 1 base and 0 bases, there was a span of 7 bases. The germline CDR1 and CDR2 sequences are SGHNT and YYREEE (reference sequence). The CDR3 DNA sequence: TGTGCCAGCAGCTTGAGGGGTAACCAAGAGACCCAGTACTTC. It encodes CASSLRGNQETQYF.

The chain is built from TRBV6-1 and TRBJ1-3; 8 bases line up with TRBD1. The V gene's germline CDR1 is MNHNS and CDR2 SASEGT. This CDR3 has 17 amino acids. V gave up 4 bases and J gave up 0 bases; unmatched junction bases: 8. The CDR3 protein is CASSVLGQGYSGNTIYF. CDR3 in DNA: TGTGCCAGCAGTGTTCTTGGACAGGGATACTCTGGAAACACCATATATTTT.

The chain is built from TRBV5-1 and TRBJ2-7, with D hard to call. Germline V gene lookup returns CDR1 SGHRS and CDR2 YFSETQ. CDR3 length: 15 amino acids. V lost 5 bases and J 7 bases, leaving 22 bases between the germline ends. CDR3 coding DNA: TGCGCCAGCAGGTCGCTTACGGGTCCTTCTCAGGAGCAGTACTTC. Its translation is CASRSLTGPSQEQYF.

The chain recombines TRBV27 with TRBJ2-3, with 7 bases aligning to TRBD2. This CDR3 is 13 amino acids long. Per germline, CDR1 MNHEY and CDR2 SMNVEV (reference sequence). V lost 6 bases to trimming and J lost 4 bases; unmatched junction nucleotides: 4. The CDR3 region has the DNA TGTGCCAGCAGAGCTAGCGGCGCAGATACGCAGTATTTT. Protein product: CASRASGADTQYF.

J is TRBJ1-6 and V is TRBV28; possible D gene TRBD1, 6 bases. This CDR3 has 16 amino acids. Trimming cost V 4 bases and J 2 bases, with 12 bases left between them. Germline V CDR1 and CDR2: MDHEN, SYDVKM. The CDR3 nucleotides are TGTGCCAGCAGTTCAGGGGCAGGGCCCTATAATTCACCCCTCCACTTT. This gives the protein CASSSGAGPYNSPLHF.

The chain has TRBV7-9 and TRBJ1-2; possibly TRBD1 for D (5 bases). Germline V gene lookup returns CDR1 SEHNR and CDR2 FQNEAQ (reference sequence). CDR3 length equals 15 residues. V was shortened by 0 bases and J by 6 bases, with 14 bases between the two germline ends. CDR3 coding DNA: TGTGCCAGCAGCTTAGCGTTGGGGCAGGGCCATGGCTACACCTTC. Its translation is CASSLALGQGHGYTF.